These 8 T cell receptor beta chains were sequenced from one sample in a study of shared clonotypes between healthy human individuals. Assay: immunoSEQ multiplex PCR; the TCRdb copy retains only in-frame clones and omits some. The top ten hold around 25% of the sample, which has about 110,000 clones, around 64% seen once. Material: memory CD8+ T cells sorted from blood. Stated subset: CD45RO+ cells pooled with CCR7-negative TemRA cells. Receptor source: a woman aged 25 to 39 in good health.

V is TRBV7-2 and J is TRBJ2-1, with D possibly called TRBD1 or TRBD2 (5 bases each). This CDR3 comprises 14 residues. Trimming pared 2 bases from V and 4 bases from J, leaving 9 bases between. Germline V gene sequence: CDR1 SGHTA, CDR2 FQGNSA. CDR3 sequence reads: CASSLWGPYNEQFF. The CDR3 region has the DNA TGTGCCAGCAGCTTATGGGGACCTTACAATGAGCAGTTCTTC.

This clone showed up just a few times. The rearrangement uses TRBV29-1 and TRBJ2-7, with no clear D. CDR1 and CDR2 from the germline V gene are SQVTM and ANQGSEA. This CDR3 is built from 13 residues. The ends were cut back, 0 bases at V and 3 bases at J, with 9 bases in the middle. CDR3 nucleotides: TGCAGCGTTGAAGATGGGCAGGACTACGAGCAGTACTTC. Translated, it gives CSVEDGQDYEQYF.

V is TRBV4-1 and J is TRBJ2-3; D is unclear. V shed 1 base and J shed 2 bases, with 13 bases lying between them. Germline CDR1 reads MGHRA; CDR2 reads YSYEKL. The CDR3 length is 16 residues. The DNA for the CDR3 is TGCGCCAGCAGCCAAGCACAGCGAATGGTCACAGATACGCAGTATTTT. It translates to CASSQAQRMVTDTQYF.

The rearrangement links TRBV6-5 to TRBJ2-1, with 7 bases aligning to TRBD2. Germline lookup yields CDR1 MNHEY and CDR2 SVGAGI. CDR3 length equals 15 residues. Trimming took 2 bases from V and 10 from J; bases not matched to a gene: 11. In DNA form, the CDR3 reads TGTGCCAGCAGTTACGTTGGACTAGGCTTGTCCGAGCAGTTCTTC. This codes for CASSYVGLGLSEQFF.

The chain combines TRBV4-1 with TRBJ2-3; a possible D gene is TRBD1 (5 bases). This CDR3 has 15 amino acids. Germline loops: CDR1 MGHRA, CDR2 YSYEKL. The V end was cut by 0 bases, the J end by 4 bases, with 11 bases between. CDR3: CASSQEGQGSDTQYF. CDR3 DNA sequence: TGCGCCAGCAGCCAAGAGGGGCAGGGATCAGATACGCAGTATTTT.

This sequence joins TRBV28 and TRBJ2-2; D perhaps matches TRBD2 (5 bases). The ends were cut back, 7 bases at V and 4 bases at J, with 13 bases in the middle. Germline CDR1 is MDHEN and CDR2 is SYDVKM. The CDR3 sequence is 14 residues long. In DNA form, the CDR3 reads TGTGCCAGCAAATCCGGGGTGAGCACCGGGGAGCTGTTTTTT. Residues: CASKSGVSTGELFF.

This chain joins TRBV28 and TRBJ2-1; D ambiguous. Germline V lookup: CDR1 MDHEN, CDR2 SYDVKM. Trimming cost V 6 bases and J 1 base, with 10 bases left between them. This CDR3 contains 14 residues. The CDR3 spells CASRGEGSYNEQFF. Here the CDR3 DNA reads TGTGCCAGCAGAGGTGAAGGTTCCTACAATGAGCAGTTCTTC.

The genes are TRBV5-1 and TRBJ2-7, with TRBD2 matching 8 bases. J was trimmed by 6 bases and V by 4 bases; bases with no gene match: 9. CDR1 is SGHRS, CDR2 YFSETQ, per germline. This CDR3 has 14 amino acids. In DNA, the CDR3 is TGCGCCAGCAGCCGGGAGGGGAGAGGGGCCGAGCAGTACTTC. Translation gives CASSREGRGAEQYF.